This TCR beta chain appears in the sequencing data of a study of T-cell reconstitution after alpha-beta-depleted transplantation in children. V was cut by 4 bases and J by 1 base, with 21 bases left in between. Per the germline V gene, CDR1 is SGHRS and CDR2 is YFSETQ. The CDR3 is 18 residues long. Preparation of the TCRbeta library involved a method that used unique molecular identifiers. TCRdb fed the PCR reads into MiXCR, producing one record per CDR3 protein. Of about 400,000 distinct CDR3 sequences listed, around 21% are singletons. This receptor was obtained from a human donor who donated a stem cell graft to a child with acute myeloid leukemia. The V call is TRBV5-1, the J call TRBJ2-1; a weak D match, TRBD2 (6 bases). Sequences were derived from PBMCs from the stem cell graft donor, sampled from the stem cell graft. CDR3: CASSPAFSRGTSYNEQFF. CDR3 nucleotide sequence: TGCGCCAGCAGCCCGGCCTTCTCACGGGGGACGTCCTACAATGAGCAGTTCTTC.